Below, 3 T cell receptor beta chains from the same sample are listed, as sequenced in a study of blood T cell repertoires in COVID-19. Profiled with immunoSEQ multiplex PCR; TCRdb holds only in-frame clones, not every one. The sample contains about 87,000 clones, roughly 75% of which appear only once. What was sequenced was peripheral blood. Receptor source: a woman aged 45-65 years with acute or convalescent COVID-19.

The chain uses TRBV6-2 or TRBV6-3 and TRBJ1-5, with TRBD1 as a possible D gene (5 bases). V lost 1 base, J lost 0 bases, and 7 bases lay in between. The CDR3 is 15 amino acids. Germline CDR1 and CDR2: MNHEY and SVGEGT. The CDR3 reads CASSYFDSSNQPQHF. CDR3 coding DNA: TGTGCCAGCAGTTACTTCGACAGTAGCAATCAGCCCCAGCATTTT.

This clone was seen more than once but under ten times. V gene TRBV7-9 combines with J gene TRBJ1-2; D is uncertain. Looked up from germline, CDR1 is SEHNR and CDR2 is FQNEAQ (reference sequence). V gave up 6 bases and J gave up 10 bases, with 3 bases separating them. This CDR3 comprises 8 residues. This chain's CDR3 is CASSLYTF. Written as DNA, the CDR3 is TGTGCCAGCAGTCTCTACACCTTC.

This chain uses TRBV12-3 or TRBV12-4 with TRBJ2-1, with D unclear. Trimming took off 8 bases at V and 9 bases at J, with 11 bases between the two ends. CDR3 size: 11 residues. CDR3 loop: CASLLAPEQFF. The CDR3 DNA reads as TGTGCCAGCCTTCTGGCTCCTGAGCAGTTCTTC.